What follows are 24 T cell receptor beta chains derived from one specimen sequenced in a study of T cells in Graves' hyperthyroidism and ophthalmopathy. It was RNA transcripts that yielded the amplified TCR beta CDR3 regions. The HTBI primer set drove a first-round RT-PCR of the TCR CDR3. TCRdb re-called the multiplex PCR reads through MiXCR, storing one row per CDR3 protein. The sample consists of hundreds of thousands of distinct CDR3 sequences, roughly 14% of them appearing once. The source material was blood. Receptors originate from a woman aged 50 to 60 with Graves' ophthalmopathy.

A remark on this clonotype: A much larger clone lies a single base off, so this may be a read error. The chain joins TRBV6-2 or TRBV6-3 to TRBJ1-3, with a possible D match to TRBD1 (6 bases). This CDR3 has 16 residues. From germline, CDR1 is MNHEY and CDR2 SVGEGT. The CDR3 nucleotides read TGTGCCAGCAGTTACAACAGGGATTCGTCTGGAGACACCATATATTTT. This codes for CASSYNRDSSGDTIYF.

V and J are TRBV28 and TRBJ1-5, with TRBD1 identical over 11 bases. Germline V CDR1 and CDR2: MDHEN, SYDVKM. This CDR3 contains 18 residues. The ends lost 1 base at V and 2 bases at J; junction bases unmatched: 7. The CDR3 nucleotides are TGTGCCAGCAGTTTATCCTCGGGACAGGGGGTTCGCAATCAGCCCCAGCATTTT. The encoded protein is CASSLSSGQGVRNQPQHF. The full variable domain, its missing parts supplied by reference TRBV28 and TRBJ1-5, is DVKVTQSSRYLVKRTGEKVFLECVQDMDHENMFWYRQDPGLGLRLIYFSYDVKMKEKGDIPEGYSVSREKKERFSLILESASTNQTSMYLCASSLSSGQGVRNQPQHFGDGTRLSIL.

This sequence joins TRBV27 and TRBJ1-5, with D unclear. The CDR3 runs 14 residues. V was clipped by 8 bases and J by 0 bases, with 11 bases between them. In germline, CDR1 is MNHEY, CDR2 SMNVEV (reference sequence). In nucleotides, the CDR3 is TGTGCCAGCGGGGAGTCAAATAGCAATCAGCCCCAGCATTTT. Translation gives CASGESNSNQPQHF.

This clonotype was observed at least ten times. CDR3 in amino acids: CASSLMGQPQHF. The CDR3 coding sequence is TGTGCCAGCAGTTTGATGGGTCAGCCCCAGCATTTT. This chain connects TRBV27 to TRBJ1-5; no clear D gene. Germline assignment: CDR1 MNHEY and CDR2 SMNVEV (reference sequence). This CDR3 spans 12 amino acids. V gave up 3 bases and J gave up 6 bases, with 6 bases separating them.

This clonotype appeared many times. The CDR3 protein is CSVGTISYNEQFF. The CDR3 DNA sequence: TGCAGCGTGGGGACCATCTCCTACAATGAGCAGTTCTTC. This sequence joins TRBV29-1 and TRBJ2-1; D is possibly TRBD1 or TRBD2 (5 bases each). Germline CDR1 SQVTM, CDR2 ANQGSEA. V was cut by 6 bases and J by 0 bases, with 9 bases left in between. The CDR3 has 13 residues.

Notes on this clonotype: Being one base from a much bigger clone, this may be a read error. The chain couples TRBV11-2 to TRBJ1-2, with D uncertain. CDR1 SGHAT and CDR2 FQNNGV come from the germline V gene. This CDR3 has 13 amino acids. With 5 bases removed from V and 4 bases from J, the gap between germline ends came to 11 bases. CDR3 nucleotide sequence: TGTGCCAGCAGCCCCCGGGCCATCTATGGCTACACCTTC. Translation gives CASSPRAIYGYTF.

The sample holds a few counts of this clonotype. The chain joins TRBV18 to TRBJ2-1; D is perhaps TRBD1 (6 bases). The CDR3 consists of 18 residues. The V gene lost 6 bases and the J gene lost 1 base, with 22 bases spanning the gap. Germline V gene sequence: CDR1 KGHSH, CDR2 LQKENI. CDR3 loop: CASSQTIRTARSYNEQFF. CDR3 bases: TGTGCCAGCTCCCAAACTATTAGGACAGCAAGGTCCTACAATGAGCAGTTCTTC.

In this sample, this clonotype turned up many times. V is TRBV28 and J is TRBJ2-1; either TRBD1 or TRBD2 may fit D (6 bases each). V was pared by 9 bases and J by 4 bases, with 13 bases between. The CDR3 runs to 13 residues. Germline V gives CDR1 MDHEN, CDR2 SYDVKM. CDR3 region: CASRGRRYNEQFF. The CDR3 DNA sequence: TGTGCCAGTCGGGGGCGTCGGTACAATGAGCAGTTCTTC.

This clonotype has a handful of counts. This chain links TRBV2 with TRBJ1-4, with D hard to call. V was cut by 7 bases and J by 12 bases, with 15 bases left in between. CDR1 is SNHLY and CDR2 is FYNNEI in the germline V gene. The CDR3 totals 12 residues. DNA for the CDR3: TGTGCCAGCACCAAGAGACGGGAGGAACTGTTTTTT. Encoded protein: CASTKRREELFF.

This clonotype was seen only a few times. The junction departs from germline at one end; a sequencing error may be responsible. This chain uses TRBV20-1 with TRBJ2-2, with D tentatively TRBD1 (5 bases). This CDR3 contains 12 residues. Per the germline V gene, CDR1 is DFQATT and CDR2 is SNEGSKA (reference sequence). Written as DNA, the CDR3 is TGCGGTGCTTATCAGGGTTCCGGGGAGCTGTTTTTT. Translated, it gives CGAYQGSGELFF.

This clonotype occurred many times. The chain links TRBV6-2 or TRBV6-3 to TRBJ1-1; TRBD1 matches 8 bases. Trimming took 4 bases from V and 2 from J; bases not matched to a gene: 9. Germline-derived CDR1 and CDR2 are MNHEY and SVGEGT. The CDR3 is 16 amino acids. DNA for the CDR3: TGTGCCAGCAGTTGGACAGGGCGCGGAAAAAACACTGAAGCTTTCTTT. Translated: CASSWTGRGKNTEAFF.

This clonotype has a count of ten or more. J is TRBJ2-2 and V is TRBV7-9, with D maybe TRBD2 (6 bases). In germline, CDR1 is SEHNR, CDR2 FQNEAQ (reference sequence). The CDR3 is 14 amino acids. V lost 7 bases, J lost 3 bases, and 12 bases lay in between. CDR3 coding DNA: TGTGCCAGCACCCTGGGGGGAGACACCGGGGAGCTGTTTTTT. Amino acid sequence: CASTLGGDTGELFF.

Concerning this clonotype itself: Being one base from a much bigger clone, this may be a read error. The chain recombines TRBV7-9 with TRBJ1-1, with D perhaps TRBD1 (6 bases). Germline CDR1 and CDR2: SEHNR and FQNEAQ (reference sequence). The CDR3 runs to 12 residues. CDR3 nucleotide sequence: TGTGCCAGCAGCCCAGGGGCGACTGGAGCTTTCTTT. Translation: CASSPGATGAFF.

This clonotype was counted at least ten times. J is TRBJ1-1 and V is TRBV30; TRBD1 agrees at 11 bases. V trimming: 1 base; J trimming: 4 bases; junction bases outside the gene matches: 5. The CDR3 covers 15 residues. CDR1 and CDR2 (germline): GTSNPN, SVGIG (reference sequence). The CDR3 DNA follows: TGTGCCTGGAGTGCCTGGGACAGGGGGACCACTGAAGCTTTCTTT. This sequence encodes CAWSAWDRGTTEAFF.

This clonotype was detected a few times. The chain has TRBV4-1 and TRBJ2-5, with 9 bases identical to TRBD1. The CDR3 contains 17 residues. J lost 1 base, V lost 7 bases, and 13 bases had no gene match. The germline gives CDR1 MGHRA, CDR2 YSYEKL. The CDR3 nucleotides read TGCGCCAGCAAGGATCCGGGACAGGGTTGGGTCCAAGAGACCCAGTACTTC. It encodes CASKDPGQGWVQETQYF.

This clonotype was observed a few times. V usage is TRBV27 and J usage is TRBJ1-1, with 7 bases aligning to TRBD1. The V gene end was trimmed by 6 bases and the J gene end by 8 bases; junction bases not matched to a gene: 9. Per the germline V gene, CDR1 is MNHEY and CDR2 is SMNVEV (reference sequence). The CDR3 contains 13 residues. The CDR3 region is CASSPKRGGEAFF. Here the CDR3 DNA reads TGTGCCAGCAGCCCTAAGAGAGGGGGCGAAGCTTTCTTT.

This clonotype showed up just a few times. This may arise from a read error, as a much more abundant clone is one base away. V usage is TRBV12-3 or TRBV12-4 and J usage is TRBJ2-1; 7 nucleotides agree with TRBD1. The CDR3 spans 17 residues. The CDR3: CASSPPGPGQRYNGQFF. The CDR3 nucleotides read TGTGCCAGCAGCCCTCCGGGGCCGGGACAGCGATACAATGGGCAGTTCTTC.

This clonotype was seen ten or more times. The chain joins TRBV2 to TRBJ2-5; a weak D match, TRBD1 (5 bases). V was shortened by 6 bases and J by 3 bases, with 17 bases between the two germline ends. The CDR3 spans 15 residues. Germline V gene data show CDR1 as SNHLY and CDR2 as FYNNEI. The CDR3 here is CASRGRADVEETQYF. In nucleotides, the CDR3 is TGTGCCAGCAGGGGCAGGGCGGACGTAGAAGAGACCCAGTACTTC.

The genes are TRBV5-6 and TRBJ2-1; D remains unclear. The V and J ends lost 4 bases and 4 bases respectively, with 6 bases between them. This CDR3 comprises 12 residues. Germline V lookup: CDR1 SGHDT, CDR2 YYEEEE. CDR3 nucleotide sequence: TGTGCCAGCAGCACCTGGTACAATGAGCAGTTCTTC. Its translation is CASSTWYNEQFF.

This clonotype was seen many times. The chain couples TRBV18 to TRBJ1-5; D may be TRBD1 (6 bases). Germline V gives CDR1 KGHSH, CDR2 LQKENI. V lost 5 bases and J 0 bases, leaving 11 bases between the germline ends. The CDR3 has 15 residues. The CDR3 spells CASSEGQNSNQPQHF. CDR3 sequence (DNA): TGTGCCAGCTCAGAAGGACAGAATAGCAATCAGCCCCAGCATTTT.

This clonotype was found many times. The V call is TRBV6-2 or TRBV6-3, the J call TRBJ2-5; D is unresolved. Trimming stripped 2 bases from V and 2 bases from J, with 9 bases between. The CDR3 is 14 residues long. Per germline, CDR1 MNHEY and CDR2 SVGEGT. Written as DNA, the CDR3 is TGTGCCAGCAGTTACGGCGCAGTACAAGAGACCCAGTACTTC. Encoded protein: CASSYGAVQETQYF.

This clonotype has a count of ten or more. The V and J genes are TRBV11-3 and TRBJ2-5, with D uncertain. V lost 7 bases and J lost 1, with 7 bases in between. Germline lookup yields CDR1 SGHNT and CDR2 YENEEA. The CDR3 sequence is 12 residues long. The CDR3 DNA reads TGTGCCAGCAAAGGGCCCCAAGAGACCCAGTACTTC. Protein product: CASKGPQETQYF.

The chain employs TRBV12-3 or TRBV12-4 and TRBJ2-4, with D maybe TRBD1 (6 bases). V lost 7 bases and J lost 5, with 9 bases in between. The CDR3 covers 12 residues. The CDR3 DNA is TGTGCCAGCATGAGACAGGAAAACATTCAGTACTTC. This gives the protein CASMRQENIQYF.

Ten or more counts support this clonotype. V is TRBV7-6 and J is TRBJ2-3; D uncertain. V lost 2 bases and J 2 bases, leaving 17 bases between the germline ends. CDR1 is SGHVS, CDR2 FNYEAQ, per germline. The CDR3 covers 17 residues. CDR3 loop: CASSLQLWPPHTDTQYF. The CDR3 DNA follows: TGTGCCAGCAGCTTACAATTATGGCCACCCCACACAGATACGCAGTATTTT.